The rows below give T cell receptor beta chains drawn from one sample of a study of cytotoxic CD8 clonotypes in ibrutinib-treated CLL. Sequencing was performed with immunoSEQ multiplex PCR; in TCRdb, only in-frame clones are kept and a portion is missing. The table lists approximately 210,000 clones, roughly 72% of them singletons. The sequencing used PBMCs, collected after 24 months of ibrutinib treatment. These receptors all come from a human donor with chronic lymphocytic leukemia. CDR3s include the opening cysteine and the closing phenylalanine or tryptophan. The D gene is left open where the match is weak. Some rows mark clone size as missing; the rest say once, few, many or name a class of expanded clone.

clone size: NA
V gene: TRBV6-6
J gene: TRBJ1-2
D gene: NA
CDR3 protein: CASLGAPSFNYGYTF
CDR3 DNA: TGTGCCAGCTTGGGGGCCCCGTCCTTTAACTATGGCTACACCTTC

clone size: NA
V gene: TRBV2
J gene: TRBJ2-1
D gene: NA
CDR3 protein: CASSLGLSYNEQFF
CDR3 DNA: TGTGCCAGCAGTCTGGGCCTCTCCTACAATGAGCAGTTCTTC

clone size: NA
V gene: TRBV11-2
J gene: TRBJ2-1
D gene: TRBD2
CDR3 protein: CASNPWGLAGAPFNEQFF
CDR3 DNA: TGTGCCAGCAACCCATGGGGACTAGCGGGAGCACCATTTAATGAGCAGTTCTTC

clone size: NA
V gene: TRBV7-2
J gene: TRBJ2-7
D gene: NA
CDR3 protein: CASLSPPYEQYF
CDR3 DNA: TGTGCCAGCCTGAGTCCACCCTACGAGCAGTACTTC

clone size: NA
V gene: TRBV28
J gene: TRBJ1-3
D gene: TRBD1
CDR3 protein: CASSFPGTGAPPRNTIYF
CDR3 DNA: TGTGCCAGCAGTTTTCCCGGGACAGGGGCCCCCCCAAGAAACACCATATATTTT

clone size: NA
V gene: TRBV29-1
J gene: TRBJ2-3
D gene: NA
CDR3 protein: CSVLGGITDTQYF
CDR3 DNA: TGCAGCGTTCTAGGGGGGATCACAGATACGCAGTATTTT

clone size: NA
V gene: TRBV11-2
J gene: TRBJ2-7
D gene: NA
CDR3 protein: CASSFRTNTYEQYF
CDR3 DNA: TGTGCCAGCAGCTTTCGGACTAACACCTACGAGCAGTACTTC

clone size: NA
V gene: TRBV18
J gene: TRBJ2-7
D gene: NA
CDR3 protein: CASSPRQREAPDF
CDR3 DNA: TGTGCCAGCTCACCCAGACAGAGAGAGGCGCCGGACTTC

clone size: NA
V gene: TRBV4-2
J gene: TRBJ2-7
D gene: TRBD2
CDR3 protein: CASSQDEGGSGSWRYEQYF
CDR3 DNA: TGTGCCAGCAGCCAAGATGAAGGGGGAAGCGGGAGCTGGAGGTACGAGCAGTACTTC

clone size: few
V gene: TRBV6-5
J gene: TRBJ1-1
D gene: NA
CDR3 protein: CASRRTANTEAFF
CDR3 DNA: TGTGCCAGCAGACGGACGGCGAACACTGAAGCTTTCTTT

clone size: NA
V gene: TRBV11-3
J gene: TRBJ2-7
D gene: TRBD1
CDR3 protein: CASSSRTGGSEQYF
CDR3 DNA: TGTGCCAGCAGCTCACGGACAGGGGGCTCCGAGCAGTACTTC

clone size: NA
V gene: TRBV28
J gene: TRBJ2-3
D gene: NA
CDR3 protein: CASSHLRARDTQYF
CDR3 DNA: TGTGCCAGCAGTCATCTCCGGGCAAGAGATACGCAGTATTTT

clone size: NA
V gene: TRBV29-1
J gene: TRBJ2-7
D gene: NA
CDR3 protein: CSVGGLLPSYEQYF
CDR3 DNA: TGCAGCGTTGGGGGATTATTGCCATCCTACGAGCAGTACTTC

clone size: NA
V gene: TRBV30
J gene: TRBJ2-7
D gene: TRBD2
CDR3 protein: CAWRYSGRASVEQYF
CDR3 DNA: TGTGCCTGGAGATATAGCGGGAGGGCTTCCGTCGAGCAGTACTTC

clone size: NA
V gene: TRBV4-2
J gene: TRBJ2-7
D gene: TRBD2
CDR3 protein: CASSNLAGGTYEQYF
CDR3 DNA: TGTGCCAGCAGCAATCTAGCGGGAGGGACCTACGAGCAGTACTTC

clone size: NA
V gene: TRBV27
J gene: TRBJ2-7
D gene: TRBD2
CDR3 protein: CASTHGMSGSIYEQYF
CDR3 DNA: TGTGCCAGCACCCACGGAATGAGCGGGAGCATCTACGAGCAGTACTTC

clone size: NA
V gene: TRBV7-8
J gene: TRBJ1-5
D gene: TRBD1
CDR3 protein: CASSLGQGTGGNQPQHF
CDR3 DNA: TGTGCCAGCAGCTTAGGACAGGGTACCGGTGGCAATCAGCCCCAGCATTTT

clone size: NA
V gene: TRBV4-3
J gene: TRBJ2-5
D gene: NA
CDR3 protein: CASDVFESGGLQETQYF
CDR3 DNA: TGCGCCAGCGACGTTTTTGAGAGCGGCGGATTACAAGAGACCCAGTACTTC

clone size: NA
V gene: TRBV5-4
J gene: TRBJ2-2
D gene: NA
CDR3 protein: CASSLDVTGELFF
CDR3 DNA: TGTGCCAGCAGCTTGGATGTGACCGGGGAGCTGTTTTTT

clone size: NA
V gene: TRBV9
J gene: TRBJ2-2
D gene: TRBD2
CDR3 protein: CASSGTSPGELFF
CDR3 DNA: TGTGCCAGCAGCGGGACTAGCCCCGGGGAGCTGTTTTTT

clone size: NA
V gene: TRBV15
J gene: TRBJ2-3
D gene: TRBD2
CDR3 protein: CATSGAGGVTDTQYF
CDR3 DNA: TGTGCCACCAGCGGAGCGGGAGGTGTGACAGATACGCAGTATTTT

clone size: NA
V gene: TRBV27
J gene: TRBJ2-2
D gene: NA
CDR3 protein: CASTPGTGELFF
CDR3 DNA: TGTGCCAGCACCCCGGGCACCGGGGAGCTGTTTTTT

clone size: NA
V gene: TRBV4-1
J gene: TRBJ2-7
D gene: TRBD2
CDR3 protein: CASSLLPGLAGVEQYF
CDR3 DNA: TGCGCCAGCAGCCTCCTACCGGGACTAGCGGGAGTTGAGCAGTACTTC

clone size: NA
V gene: TRBV30
J gene: TRBJ1-4
D gene: NA
CDR3 protein: CAWSALGMVSEKLFF
CDR3 DNA: TGTGCCTGGAGTGCATTGGGCATGGTATCTGAAAAACTGTTTTTT

clone size: NA
V gene: TRBV6-6
J gene: TRBJ1-3
D gene: NA
CDR3 protein: CASSYGPGLGNTIYF
CDR3 DNA: TGTGCCAGCAGTTACGGTCCCGGGCTAGGAAACACCATATATTTT

clone size: NA
V gene: TRBV28
J gene: TRBJ2-2
D gene: NA
CDR3 protein: CASIQNTGELFF
CDR3 DNA: TGTGCCAGCATTCAGAACACCGGGGAGCTGTTTTTT

clone size: NA
V gene: TRBV5-1
J gene: TRBJ2-2
D gene: NA
CDR3 protein: CASSLGFAGRGELFF
CDR3 DNA: TGCGCCAGCAGCTTGGGTTTTGCAGGTCGAGGGGAGCTGTTTTTT

clone size: NA
V gene: TRBV7-9
J gene: TRBJ2-1
D gene: NA
CDR3 protein: CASSLVGSVTMDEQFF
CDR3 DNA: TGTGCCAGCAGCTTAGTCGGGAGCGTCACCATGGATGAGCAGTTCTTC

clone size: NA
V gene: TRBV6-1
J gene: TRBJ2-7
D gene: TRBD2
CDR3 protein: CASSPAEGGPYEQYF
CDR3 DNA: TGTGCCAGCAGTCCTGCAGAGGGAGGGCCCTACGAGCAGTACTTC

clone size: few
V gene: TRBV7-2
J gene: TRBJ2-4
D gene: NA
CDR3 protein: CASSLVSGGGDIQYF
CDR3 DNA: TGTGCCAGCAGCTTAGTCTCCGGGGGCGGAGACATTCAGTACTTC

clone size: NA
V gene: TRBV10-3
J gene: TRBJ1-1
D gene: NA
CDR3 protein: CAISEDRSTEAFF
CDR3 DNA: TGTGCCATCAGTGAAGATAGAAGCACTGAAGCTTTCTTT

clone size: NA
V gene: TRBV28
J gene: TRBJ1-1
D gene: TRBD1
CDR3 protein: CASSLQGPGNTEAFF
CDR3 DNA: TGTGCCAGCAGCTTACAGGGGCCTGGGAACACTGAAGCTTTCTTT

clone size: NA
V gene: TRBV2
J gene: TRBJ2-1
D gene: NA
CDR3 protein: CATFSGSYNEQFF
CDR3 DNA: TGTGCCACGTTTAGCGGCTCCTACAATGAGCAGTTCTTC

clone size: NA
V gene: TRBV10-2
J gene: TRBJ2-7
D gene: NA
CDR3 protein: CASRAPEGEQYF
CDR3 DNA: TGCGCCAGCAGGGCCCCTGAAGGGGAGCAGTACTTC

clone size: NA
V gene: TRBV28
J gene: TRBJ2-6
D gene: NA
CDR3 protein: CASSLGPAGANVLTF
CDR3 DNA: TGTGCCAGCAGTTTAGGGCCGGCCGGGGCCAACGTCCTGACTTTC

clone size: once
V gene: TRBV2
J gene: TRBJ2-1
D gene: NA
CDR3 protein: CASSDPTARWNEQFF
CDR3 DNA: TGTGCCAGCAGCGACCCGACAGCACGATGGAATGAGCAGTTCTTC

clone size: few
V gene: TRBV27
J gene: TRBJ1-1
D gene: NA
CDR3 protein: CASGLTKNTEAFF
CDR3 DNA: TGTGCCAGCGGACTCACAAAGAACACTGAAGCTTTCTTT

clone size: few
V gene: TRBV14
J gene: TRBJ1-2
D gene: NA
CDR3 protein: CASSYSFRLDGYTF
CDR3 DNA: TGTGCCAGCAGCTACTCCTTCAGACTCGATGGCTACACCTTC

clone size: NA
V gene: TRBV7-9
J gene: TRBJ1-5
D gene: NA
CDR3 protein: CASSLELDQPQHF
CDR3 DNA: TGTGCCAGCAGCTTAGAGTTAGATCAGCCCCAGCATTTT

clone size: NA
V gene: TRBV7-9
J gene: TRBJ1-5
D gene: NA
CDR3 protein: CASSMDLNQPQHF
CDR3 DNA: TGTGCCAGCAGCATGGATCTCAATCAGCCCCAGCATTTT

clone size: NA
V gene: TRBV7-8
J gene: TRBJ1-1
D gene: NA
CDR3 protein: CASTVGVGSPNTEAFF
CDR3 DNA: TGTGCCAGCACCGTGGGCGTAGGTAGCCCGAACACTGAAGCTTTCTTT

clone size: NA
V gene: TRBV27
J gene: TRBJ1-2
D gene: NA
CDR3 protein: CASSLSRSYGYTF
CDR3 DNA: TGTGCCAGCAGCCTCTCCCGCAGCTATGGCTACACCTTC

clone size: NA
V gene: TRBV5-6
J gene: TRBJ2-7
D gene: NA
CDR3 protein: CASSFLTDSPYEQYF
CDR3 DNA: TGTGCCAGCAGCTTTTTGACGGACAGCCCCTACGAGCAGTACTTC

clone size: NA
V gene: TRBV13
J gene: TRBJ2-7
D gene: TRBD2
CDR3 protein: CASSFSLGLAGEEQYF
CDR3 DNA: TGTGCCAGCAGCTTCTCGCTGGGACTAGCGGGAGAGGAGCAGTACTTC

clone size: NA
V gene: TRBV18
J gene: TRBJ2-7
D gene: NA
CDR3 protein: CASSPPPSREQYF
CDR3 DNA: TGTGCCAGCTCACCACCGCCTAGCCGTGAGCAGTACTTC

clone size: NA
V gene: TRBV29-1
J gene: TRBJ1-3
D gene: NA
CDR3 protein: CSVDLGNTIYF
CDR3 DNA: TGCAGCGTAGATCTTGGGAACACCATATATTTT

clone size: NA
V gene: TRBV4-3
J gene: TRBJ2-1
D gene: NA
CDR3 protein: CASSQGGNFEQFF
CDR3 DNA: TGCGCCAGCAGCCAAGGGGGGAATTTTGAGCAGTTCTTC

clone size: NA
V gene: TRBV12-5
J gene: TRBJ2-3
D gene: NA
CDR3 protein: CASTSTDTQYF
CDR3 DNA: TGTGCTAGTACTAGCACAGATACGCAGTATTTT

clone size: NA
V gene: TRBV7-2
J gene: TRBJ2-7
D gene: TRBD2
CDR3 protein: CASSFSGRFEQYF
CDR3 DNA: TGTGCCAGCAGCTTTAGCGGGAGGTTCGAGCAGTACTTC

clone size: NA
V gene: TRBV29-1
J gene: TRBJ2-3
D gene: NA
CDR3 protein: CSVGLMGIRLDTQYF
CDR3 DNA: TGCAGCGTTGGCCTTATGGGGATCAGGCTAGATACGCAGTATTTT

clone size: few
V gene: TRBV18
J gene: TRBJ2-6
D gene: NA
CDR3 protein: CASSPPPYSGANVLTF
CDR3 DNA: TGTGCCAGCTCACCGCCGCCTTATTCTGGGGCCAACGTCCTGACTTTC

clone size: NA
V gene: TRBV5-1
J gene: TRBJ2-6
D gene: NA
CDR3 protein: CASSGVSGANVLTF
CDR3 DNA: TGCGCCAGCAGTGGGGTTTCTGGGGCCAACGTCCTGACTTTC

clone size: few
V gene: TRBV7-9
J gene: TRBJ1-2
D gene: NA
CDR3 protein: CASSPTGRGYTF
CDR3 DNA: TGTGCCAGCAGCCCTACAGGGAGAGGCTACACCTTC

clone size: NA
V gene: TRBV27
J gene: TRBJ2-3
D gene: NA
CDR3 protein: CASMSSGTDTQYF
CDR3 DNA: TGTGCCAGCATGTCTAGCGGCACAGATACGCAGTATTTT

clone size: NA
V gene: TRBV4-3
J gene: TRBJ1-2
D gene: NA
CDR3 protein: CASSQDRPGAYGYTF
CDR3 DNA: TGCGCCAGCAGCCAAGATCGGCCAGGGGCCTATGGCTACACCTTC

clone size: few
V gene: TRBV10-2
J gene: TRBJ2-7
D gene: NA
CDR3 protein: CASSERGYEQYF
CDR3 DNA: TGCGCCAGCAGTGAACGGGGATACGAGCAGTACTTC

clone size: few
V gene: TRBV19
J gene: TRBJ2-3
D gene: NA
CDR3 protein: CASSIRPREDTQYF
CDR3 DNA: TGTGCCAGTAGTATCCGCCCCCGGGAGGATACGCAGTATTTT